The source of this T cell receptor (beta chain) is a study of blood T cell repertoires in COVID-19. Across the whole study: There were acute and convalescent COVID-19 samples, and they came from the United States, Italy and Spain. T cells, B-cell-depleted T cells, or PBMCs supplied cDNA or gDNA.

Original methodology: Estimated nucleated cell counts came from reference gene primer amplification. Generated by immunoSEQ multiplex PCR, the TCRdb table keeps only in-frame clones and is missing some. That table furnishes V, J and clone size, whereas the DNA furnished D and trimming. The sample lists around 50,000 clones; around 90% were seen once. J was trimmed by 2 bases and V by 4 bases; bases with no gene match: 19. CDR1 and CDR2 (germline): MGHRA, YSYEKL. There are 20 residues in the CDR3. Source material: peripheral blood. This TCR was recovered from a human donor in a cohort sampled during active COVID-19. The rearrangement links TRBV4-1 to TRBJ2-7; the match to TRBD2 covers 11 bases. The CDR3 DNA follows: TGCGCCAGCAGCCGCCAACTAGCGGCTAGCGGGGGGACTATAGCCTACGAGCAGTACTTC. Its translation is CASSRQLAASGGTIAYEQYF.